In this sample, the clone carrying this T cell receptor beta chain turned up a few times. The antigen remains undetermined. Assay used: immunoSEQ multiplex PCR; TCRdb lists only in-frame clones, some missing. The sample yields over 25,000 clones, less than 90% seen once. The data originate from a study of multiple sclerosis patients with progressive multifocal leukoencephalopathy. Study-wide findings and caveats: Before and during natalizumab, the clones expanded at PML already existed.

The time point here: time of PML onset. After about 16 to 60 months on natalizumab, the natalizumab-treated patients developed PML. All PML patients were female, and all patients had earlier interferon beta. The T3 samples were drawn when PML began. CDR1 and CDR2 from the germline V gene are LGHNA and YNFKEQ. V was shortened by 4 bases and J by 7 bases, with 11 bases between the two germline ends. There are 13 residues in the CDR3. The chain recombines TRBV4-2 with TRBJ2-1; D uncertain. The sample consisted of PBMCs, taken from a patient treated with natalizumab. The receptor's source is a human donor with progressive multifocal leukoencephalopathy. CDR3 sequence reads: CASSLDGYNEQFF. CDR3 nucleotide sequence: TGTGCCAGCAGCCTGGATGGATATAATGAGCAGTTCTTC.